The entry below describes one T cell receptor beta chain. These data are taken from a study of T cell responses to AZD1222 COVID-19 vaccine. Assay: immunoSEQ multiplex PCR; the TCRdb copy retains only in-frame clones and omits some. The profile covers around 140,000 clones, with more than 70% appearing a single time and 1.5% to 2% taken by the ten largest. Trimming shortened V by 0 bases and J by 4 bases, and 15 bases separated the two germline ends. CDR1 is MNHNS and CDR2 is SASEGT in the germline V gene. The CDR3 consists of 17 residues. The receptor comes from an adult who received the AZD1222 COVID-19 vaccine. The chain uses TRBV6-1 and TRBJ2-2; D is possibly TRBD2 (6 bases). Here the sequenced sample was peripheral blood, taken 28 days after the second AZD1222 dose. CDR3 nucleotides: TGTGCCAGCAGTGAAGCGCCCCCGGGAGTGCTCACCGGGGAGCTGTTTTTT. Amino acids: CASSEAPPGVLTGELFF.